This T cell receptor beta chain was identified in a study of cytomegalovirus exposure and HLA in healthy donors. The study's findings and limits: Clonal expansion was found to be greater in HLA-associated TCR beta chains than in equally common others in a later analysis. Researchers reported in a later analysis that a missense DCLRE1C variant was tied to TCR beta V- and J-gene trimming.

This clone is a singleton in its sample. The antigen remains undetermined. Trimming cost V 0 bases and J 0 bases, with 10 bases left between them. The V gene's germline CDR1 is MNHEY and CDR2 SMNVEV (reference sequence). There are 16 residues in the CDR3. The PCR ran on 60 Vbeta and 13 Jbeta primers. Here immunoSEQ multiplex PCR was the method, and the copy in TCRdb shows in-frame clones only, minus some. This repertoire shows roughly 180,000 clones, almost 80% found once; its top ten account for over 13%. This rearrangement joins TRBV27 to TRBJ2-3; D remains unclear. What was sequenced was PBMCs. The source of this sequence is a man between 50 and 59 years old in good health and CMV-seropositive. The CDR3 DNA is TGTGCCAGCAGTTTATCGGCACAAATTAGCACAGATACGCAGTATTTT. Translated: CASSLSAQISTDTQYF.